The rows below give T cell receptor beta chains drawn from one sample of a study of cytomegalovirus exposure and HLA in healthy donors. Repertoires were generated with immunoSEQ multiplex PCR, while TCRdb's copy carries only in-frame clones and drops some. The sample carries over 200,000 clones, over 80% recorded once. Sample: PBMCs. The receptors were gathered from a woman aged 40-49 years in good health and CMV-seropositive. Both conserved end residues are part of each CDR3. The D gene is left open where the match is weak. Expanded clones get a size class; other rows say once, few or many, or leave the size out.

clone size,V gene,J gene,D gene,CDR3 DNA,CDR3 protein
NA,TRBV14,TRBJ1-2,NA,TGTGCCAGCAGCCAAGATGGCAGGGAGGGAGGCTACACCTTC,CASSQDGREGGYTF
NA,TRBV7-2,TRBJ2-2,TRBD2,TGTGCCAGCAGCGGACTAGCGGGAGAACGGTTTTTT,CASSGLAGERFF
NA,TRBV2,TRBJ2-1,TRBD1,TGTGCCAGCAGTGAAGGGAGCGGACCAGGGGGCAACCGATACAATGAGCAGTTCTTC,CASSEGSGPGGNRYNEQFF
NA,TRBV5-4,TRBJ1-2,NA,TGTGCCAGCAGCTTTGGACTAGAAGGGTATGGCTACACCTTC,CASSFGLEGYGYTF
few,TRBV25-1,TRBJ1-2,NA,TGTGCCAGCAGTGAAACGGGACGATTACCCGGAGGGTATGGCTACACCTTC,CASSETGRLPGGYGYTF
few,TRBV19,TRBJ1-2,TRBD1,TGTGCCAGTAGTATTGTGAGGGGGCGCTTTCAGTATGGCTACACCTTC,CASSIVRGRFQYGYTF
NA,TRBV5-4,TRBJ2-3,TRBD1,TGTGCCAGCAGCTTGGGGACAGGGGATACAGATACGCAGTATTTT,CASSLGTGDTDTQYF
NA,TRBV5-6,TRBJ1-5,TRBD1,TGTGCCAGCAGCTCCTCGGACAGGATAAATCAGCCCCAGCATTTT,CASSSSDRINQPQHF
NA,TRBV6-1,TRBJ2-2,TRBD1,TGTGCCAGCATATCCAGGACAGGGTATGGCGGGGAGCTGTTTTTT,CASISRTGYGGELFF
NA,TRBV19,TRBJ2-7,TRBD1,TGTGCCAGTAGCCCCTGGACAGGGCGCAACGAGCAGTACTTC,CASSPWTGRNEQYF
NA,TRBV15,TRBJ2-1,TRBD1,TGTGCCACCAGCAGAGATCGTGCCCCCGGGACAGGGACATTGTATGAGCAGTTCTTC,CATSRDRAPGTGTLYEQFF
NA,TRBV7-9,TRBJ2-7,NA,TGTTCCAGCAGCAAATCGGGGAGCTCCTACGAGCAGTACTTC,CSSSKSGSSYEQYF
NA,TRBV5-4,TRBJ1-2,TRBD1,TGTGCCAGCAGTCTACAGGGGGCGAACGGCTATGGCTACACCTTC,CASSLQGANGYGYTF
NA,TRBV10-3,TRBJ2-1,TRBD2,TGTGCCATCACCGAGGGAGGGGAGGATGAGCAGTTCTTC,CAITEGGEDEQFF
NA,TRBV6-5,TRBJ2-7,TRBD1,TGTGCCAGCAGTCAGGGGGATCTCTACGAGCAGTACTTC,CASSQGDLYEQYF
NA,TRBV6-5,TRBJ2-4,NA,TGTGCCAGCAGGCGGACTTCCTCGGGCATTCAGTACTTC,CASRRTSSGIQYF
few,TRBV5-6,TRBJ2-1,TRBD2,TGTGCCAGCAGCCCCCTAGCGGGGCCCACCTACAATGAGCAGCTCTTC,CASSPLAGPTYNEQLF
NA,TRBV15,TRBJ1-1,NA,TGTGCCACCAGTCCACAGGGTTCTCGGACTGAAGCTTTCTTT,CATSPQGSRTEAFF
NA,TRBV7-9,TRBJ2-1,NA,TGTTCCAGCAGCTCGTGGGAGAATGAGCAGTTCTTC,CSSSSWENEQFF
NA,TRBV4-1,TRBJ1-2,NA,TGCGCCAGCAGCCTTCTAGGGGTGGCCCACTATGGCTACACCTTC,CASSLLGVAHYGYTF
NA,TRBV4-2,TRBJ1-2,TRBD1,TGTGCCAGCAGCCAAGATAGGCGGACAGGGAACGATGGCTACACCTTC,CASSQDRRTGNDGYTF
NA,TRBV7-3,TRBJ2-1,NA,TGTGCCAGCAGCTCCCGGACGGGAATATACAATGAGCAGTTCTTC,CASSSRTGIYNEQFF
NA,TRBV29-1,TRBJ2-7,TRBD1,TGCAGCGTCCATTCGGGACAGTTGCGCGCTTTCTCCTACGAGCAGTACTTC,CSVHSGQLRAFSYEQYF
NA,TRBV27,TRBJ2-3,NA,TGTGCCAGCAGTTTGGGGGGTGTTGCTGGAGATACGCAGTATTTT,CASSLGGVAGDTQYF
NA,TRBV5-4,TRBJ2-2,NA,TGTGCCAGCAGCACCCCCCTAGGGGATACCGGGGAGCTGTTTTTT,CASSTPLGDTGELFF
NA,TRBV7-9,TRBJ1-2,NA,TGTGCCAGCAGCTTAGTACAGGGTTTGACGACCTTC,CASSLVQGLTTF
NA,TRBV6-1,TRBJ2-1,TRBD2,TGTGCCAGCACCCCCCCTTGGACTAGCGGCAATGAGCAGTTCTTC,CASTPPWTSGNEQFF
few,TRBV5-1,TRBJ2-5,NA,TGCGCCAGCAGCTTGAACGGTCAAGAGACCCAGTACTTC,CASSLNGQETQYF
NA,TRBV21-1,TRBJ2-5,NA,TGTGCCAGCAGCCCACACACAGTTCTAAGCGGGGGCGAGACCCAGTACTTC,CASSPHTVLSGGETQYF
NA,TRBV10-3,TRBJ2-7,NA,TGTGCCATCAGTGAGCTTGGCGGCGCCAGCTCCTACGAGCGGTACTTC,CAISELGGASSYERYF
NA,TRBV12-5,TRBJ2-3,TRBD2,TGTGCTAGTGGTTTGGTACGGCTAGCGGGTGGGGTCCCTAGCACAGATACGCAGTATTTT,CASGLVRLAGGVPSTDTQYF
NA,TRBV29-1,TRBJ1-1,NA,TGCAGCGTTGTTACAGCAGACACTGAAGCTTTCTTT,CSVVTADTEAFF
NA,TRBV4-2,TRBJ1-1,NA,TGTGCCAGCAGCCCCCCCTGGAGGGACACTGAAGCTTTCTTT,CASSPPWRDTEAFF
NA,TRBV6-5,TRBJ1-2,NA,TGTGCCAGCAGTTACTCGGGCCAGCATGGCTACACCTTC,CASSYSGQHGYTF
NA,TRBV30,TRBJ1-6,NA,TGTGCCTGGACGTCGGGGAGGGACTCACCCCTCCACTTT,CAWTSGRDSPLHF
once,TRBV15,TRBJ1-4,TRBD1,TGTGCCACCAGCAGAGCCCAAGACAGGGGTTTTCGTGAAAAACTGTTTTTT,CATSRAQDRGFREKLFF
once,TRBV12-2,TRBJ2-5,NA,TGTGTCCTAAGGGCGGCGCCGTGGGAGCAGTACTTC,CVLRAAPWEQYF
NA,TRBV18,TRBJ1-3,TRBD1,TGTGCCAGCTCACAGGGACAGGGTCAAGGAAACACCATATATTTT,CASSQGQGQGNTIYF
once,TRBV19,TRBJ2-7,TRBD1,TGTGCCAGTAGTATAGGACAGGGGCGCTCCTACGAGCAGTACTTC,CASSIGQGRSYEQYF
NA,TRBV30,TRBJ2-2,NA,TGTGCCTGGGCGGGTTATACCGGGGAGCTGTTTTTT,CAWAGYTGELFF
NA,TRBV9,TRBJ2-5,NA,TGTGCCAGCAGCCTCCAAGACGGGGGGCCCTCTGAGACCCAGTACTTC,CASSLQDGGPSETQYF
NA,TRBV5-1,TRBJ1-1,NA,TGCGCCAGCAGCGACCGGGACATGAGGACTGAAGCTTTCTTT,CASSDRDMRTEAFF
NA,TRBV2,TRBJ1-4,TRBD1,TGTGCCAGTACGCAGGGGGCAACTAATGAAAAACTGTTTTTT,CASTQGATNEKLFF
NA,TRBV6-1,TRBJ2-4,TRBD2,TGTGCCAGCAGTGTGGGACTATTAAACATTCAGTACTTC,CASSVGLLNIQYF
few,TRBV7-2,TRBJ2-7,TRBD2,TGTGCCAGCAGCTTAGCCCGGACTAGCGTATCCTACGAGCAGTACTTC,CASSLARTSVSYEQYF
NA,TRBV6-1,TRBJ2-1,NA,TGTGCCAGCAGTGAACCAGGGGATGCACGCAATGAGCAGTTCTTC,CASSEPGDARNEQFF
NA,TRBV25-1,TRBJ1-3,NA,TGTGCCAGCAGTGACCCGTACGGGACTGGAAACACCATATATTTT,CASSDPYGTGNTIYF
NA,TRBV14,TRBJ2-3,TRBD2,TGTGCCAGCAGCCAACAACTAGCGGGGGGCTCTCTGCGCACAGATACGCAGTATTTT,CASSQQLAGGSLRTDTQYF
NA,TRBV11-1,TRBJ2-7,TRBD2,TGTGCCAGCAGCCCCGGGACTAGCGGGACTCGGGAGCAGTACTTC,CASSPGTSGTREQYF
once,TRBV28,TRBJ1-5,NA,TGTGCCAGCAGTCCCAGGGCTCTGCCCCAGCATTTT,CASSPRALPQHF
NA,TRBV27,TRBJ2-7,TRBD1,TGTGCCAGCAGTTCTGGACAGGTTCGGGCTTCCGAGCAGTACTTC,CASSSGQVRASEQYF
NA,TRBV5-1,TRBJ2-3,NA,TGCGCCAGCAGCTCGGTATTCAGGGGGGGCACAGATACGCAGTATTTT,CASSSVFRGGTDTQYF
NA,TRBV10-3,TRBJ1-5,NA,TGTGCCATCAGTGCCAACAGGGCAGGGGATCAGCCCCAGCATTTT,CAISANRAGDQPQHF
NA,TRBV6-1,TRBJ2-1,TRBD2,TGTGCCAGCAGTGAACTAGCGGGAGTGGATTACAATGAGCAGTTCTTC,CASSELAGVDYNEQFF